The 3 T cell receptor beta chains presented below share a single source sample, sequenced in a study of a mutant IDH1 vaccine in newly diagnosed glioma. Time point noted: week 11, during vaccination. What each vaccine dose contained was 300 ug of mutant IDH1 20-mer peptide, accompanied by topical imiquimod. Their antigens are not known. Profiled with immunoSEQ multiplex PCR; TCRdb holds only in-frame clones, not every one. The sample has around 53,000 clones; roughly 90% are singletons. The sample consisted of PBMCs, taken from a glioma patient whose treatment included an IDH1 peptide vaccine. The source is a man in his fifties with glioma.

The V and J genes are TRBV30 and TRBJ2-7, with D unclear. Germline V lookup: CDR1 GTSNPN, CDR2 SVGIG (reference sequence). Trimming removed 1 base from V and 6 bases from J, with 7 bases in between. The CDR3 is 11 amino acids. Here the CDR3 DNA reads TGTGCCTGGAGTGACCGAGCCGAGCAGTACTTC. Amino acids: CAWSDRAEQYF.

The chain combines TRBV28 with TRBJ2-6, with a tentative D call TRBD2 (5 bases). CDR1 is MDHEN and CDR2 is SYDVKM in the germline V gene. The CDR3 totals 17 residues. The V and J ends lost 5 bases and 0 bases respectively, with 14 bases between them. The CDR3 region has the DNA TGTGCCAGCAGTCCTTCATACGGAGGCTCTGGGGCCAACGTCCTGACTTTC. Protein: CASSPSYGGSGANVLTF.

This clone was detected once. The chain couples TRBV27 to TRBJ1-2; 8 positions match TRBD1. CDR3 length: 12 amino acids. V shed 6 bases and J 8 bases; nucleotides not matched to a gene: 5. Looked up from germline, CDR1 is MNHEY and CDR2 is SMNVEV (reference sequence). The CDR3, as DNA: TGTGCCAGCAGCTTCAGGGGGCAGGGCTACACCTTC. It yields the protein CASSFRGQGYTF.